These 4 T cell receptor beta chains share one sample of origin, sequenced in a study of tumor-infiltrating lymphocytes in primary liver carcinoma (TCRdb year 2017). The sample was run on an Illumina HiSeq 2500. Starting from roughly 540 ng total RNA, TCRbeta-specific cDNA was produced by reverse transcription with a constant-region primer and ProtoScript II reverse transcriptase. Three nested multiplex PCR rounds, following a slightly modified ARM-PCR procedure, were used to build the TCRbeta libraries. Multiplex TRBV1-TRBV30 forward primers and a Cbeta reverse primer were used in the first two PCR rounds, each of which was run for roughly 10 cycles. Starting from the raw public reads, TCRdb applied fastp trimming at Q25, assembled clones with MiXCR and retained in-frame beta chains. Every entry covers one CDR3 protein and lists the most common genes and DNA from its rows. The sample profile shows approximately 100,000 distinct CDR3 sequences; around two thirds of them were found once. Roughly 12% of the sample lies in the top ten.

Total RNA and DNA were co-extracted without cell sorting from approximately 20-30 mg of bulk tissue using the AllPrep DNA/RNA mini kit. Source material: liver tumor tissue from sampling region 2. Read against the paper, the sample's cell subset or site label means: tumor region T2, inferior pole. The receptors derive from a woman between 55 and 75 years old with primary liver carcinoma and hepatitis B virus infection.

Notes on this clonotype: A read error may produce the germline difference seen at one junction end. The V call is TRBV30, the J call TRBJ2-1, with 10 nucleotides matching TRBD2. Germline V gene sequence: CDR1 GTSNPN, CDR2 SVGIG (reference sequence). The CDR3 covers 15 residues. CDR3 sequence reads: CAWSVTSGVHNEQFF. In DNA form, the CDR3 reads TGTGCCTGGAGTGTAACTAGCGGGGTCCACAATGAGCAGTTCTTT.

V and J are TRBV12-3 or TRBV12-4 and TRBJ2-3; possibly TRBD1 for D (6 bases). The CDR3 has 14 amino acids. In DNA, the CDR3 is TGTGTCAACAGTTTGATACAGGGAACAGATACGCAGTATTTT. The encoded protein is CVNSLIQGTDTQYF.

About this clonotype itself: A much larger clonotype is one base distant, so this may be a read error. CDR3 sequence: CASSRDSANNGYTF. In nucleotides, the CDR3 is TGTGCCAGCAGCCGGGACAGCGCTAACAATGGCTACACCTTC. The V call is TRBV12-3 or TRBV12-4, the J call TRBJ1-2; 7 positions agree with TRBD1. This CDR3 has 14 amino acids.

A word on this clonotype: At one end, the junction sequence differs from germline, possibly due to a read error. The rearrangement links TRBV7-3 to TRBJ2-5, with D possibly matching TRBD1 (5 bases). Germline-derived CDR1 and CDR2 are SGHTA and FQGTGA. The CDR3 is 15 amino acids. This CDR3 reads CASSLRGRDQETQYF. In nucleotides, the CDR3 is TGTGCCAGTAGCTTAAGGGGTAGAGACCAAGAGACCCAGTACTTC.